The clone carrying this TCR beta chain was found a few times. Its antigen is undetermined. This specimen belongs to a study of CD8 T cells in ankylosing spondylitis. Study observations and caveats: Within ankylosing spondylitis blood, a TCR beta motif made up of eight highly homologous variants appeared to be characteristic. Earlier studies detected some motif variants in reactive arthritis synovial fluid and blood. Within peripheral blood, clones linked to disease were CD8+ and relatively rare. Matched synovial fluid from ankylosing spondylitis patients was reported to be enriched for disease-linked clones.

The CDR3 has 16 amino acids. V lost 3 bases to trimming and J lost 0 bases; unmatched junction nucleotides: 5. Germline V gene data show CDR1 as MDHEN and CDR2 as SYDVKM. 5'-RACE, quantitative and with molecular barcodes, yielded the TCR beta libraries. TCRdb itself ran the 5' RACE reads through MiXCR, one entry per CDR3 protein. This table holds about 330,000 distinct CDR3 sequences, roughly 8% found once. The material sequenced was blood, either unsorted or a sorted T cell fraction (not recorded which). The receptor was derived from a male donor with ankylosing spondylitis. V and J are TRBV28 and TRBJ1-1; 9 nucleotides align to TRBD1. The chain's CDR3 is CASSLGQGFMNTEAFF. The CDR3 DNA is TGTGCCAGCAGTTTGGGACAGGGCTTTATGAACACTGAAGCTTTCTTT.